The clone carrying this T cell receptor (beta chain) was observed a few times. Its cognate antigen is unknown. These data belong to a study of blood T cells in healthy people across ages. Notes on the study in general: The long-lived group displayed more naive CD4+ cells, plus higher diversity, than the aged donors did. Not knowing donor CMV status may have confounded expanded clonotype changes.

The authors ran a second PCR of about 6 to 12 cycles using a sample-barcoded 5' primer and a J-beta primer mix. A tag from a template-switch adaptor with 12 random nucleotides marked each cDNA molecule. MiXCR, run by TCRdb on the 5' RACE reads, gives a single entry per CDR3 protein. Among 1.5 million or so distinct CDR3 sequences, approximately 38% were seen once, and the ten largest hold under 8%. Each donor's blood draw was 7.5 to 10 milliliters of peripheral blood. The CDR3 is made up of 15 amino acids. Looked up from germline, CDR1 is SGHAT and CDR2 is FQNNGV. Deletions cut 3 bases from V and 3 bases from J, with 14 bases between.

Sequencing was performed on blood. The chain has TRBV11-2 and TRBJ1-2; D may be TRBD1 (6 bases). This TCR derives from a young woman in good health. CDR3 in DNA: TGTGCCAGCAGCTTTTCAGGGGAAGGGGACTATGGCTACACCTTC. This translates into CASSFSGEGDYGYTF.